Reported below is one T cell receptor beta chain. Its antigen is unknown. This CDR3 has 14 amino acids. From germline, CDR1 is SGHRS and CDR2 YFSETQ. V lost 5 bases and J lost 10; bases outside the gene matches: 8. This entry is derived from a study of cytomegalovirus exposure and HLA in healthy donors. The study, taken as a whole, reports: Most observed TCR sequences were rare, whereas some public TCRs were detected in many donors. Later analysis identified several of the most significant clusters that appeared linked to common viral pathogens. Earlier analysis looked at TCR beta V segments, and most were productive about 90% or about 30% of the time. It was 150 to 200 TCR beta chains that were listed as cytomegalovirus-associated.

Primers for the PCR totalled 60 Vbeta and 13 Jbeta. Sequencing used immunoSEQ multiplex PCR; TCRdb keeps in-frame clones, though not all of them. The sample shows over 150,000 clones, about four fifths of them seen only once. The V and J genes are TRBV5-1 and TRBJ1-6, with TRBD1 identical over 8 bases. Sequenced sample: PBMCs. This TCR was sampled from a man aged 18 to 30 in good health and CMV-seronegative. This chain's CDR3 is CASSRGQVESPLHF. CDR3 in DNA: TGCGCCAGCAGTAGGGGACAGGTGGAATCACCCCTCCACTTT.